What follows are 10 T cell receptor beta chains derived from one specimen sequenced in a study of beta chain features in type 1 diabetes. The entirety of the isolated RNA underwent reverse transcription, so expressed TCRB transcripts were sequenced. The data were produced by immunoSEQ multiplex PCR, yet TCRdb's version contains in-frame clones alone and is incomplete. The profile shows some 410,000 clones, approximately 10% of them singletons. Sequencing was performed on naive CD4+ T cells from blood. The receptors come from a woman under 30 in good health.

This clone was detected a few times. The chain joins TRBV7-3 to TRBJ2-1, with a weak D call TRBD1 (5 bases). The V gene lost 8 bases and the J gene lost 10 bases, with 21 bases spanning the gap. This CDR3 comprises 14 residues. The germline V gene has CDR1 SGHTA and CDR2 FQGTGA. The CDR3 here is CASRDSVANGEQFF. CDR3 DNA sequence: TGTGCCAGCCGCGACAGTGTTGCCAATGGGGAGCAGTTCTTC.

A few counts support this clone. This chain links TRBV18 with TRBJ2-3, with D unclear. This CDR3 contains 13 residues. V was cut by 2 bases and J by 2 bases, with 5 bases left in between. Germline lookup yields CDR1 KGHSH and CDR2 LQKENI. The DNA of the CDR3 is TGTGCCAGCTCACCAAGTGCCACAGATACGCAGTATTTT. It encodes CASSPSATDTQYF.

The chain has TRBV18 and TRBJ2-7, with 8 bases matching TRBD1. Germline CDR1 and CDR2: KGHSH and LQKENI. The CDR3 has 15 residues. V was pared by 4 bases and J by 2 bases, with 7 bases of the junction left unmatched. CDR3 amino acids: CASSRGQGDPYEQYV. CDR3 in DNA: TGTGCCAGCTCACGAGGACAGGGAGACCCCTACGAGCAGTACGTC.

This clone was counted a few times. The rearrangement uses TRBV27 and TRBJ2-5; a weak D match, TRBD1 (6 bases). V was cut by 4 bases and J by 4 bases, with 16 bases left in between. The germline V gene encodes CDR1 MNHEY and CDR2 SMNVEV (reference sequence). This CDR3 region has 15 residues. The CDR3 DNA reads TGTGCCAGCAGTTCTTACAGGGATGGGGGAGAGACCCAGTACTTC. This codes for CASSSYRDGGETQYF.

This clone showed up just a few times. The rearrangement uses TRBV13 and TRBJ1-4; D is perhaps TRBD1 (6 bases). The CDR3 length is 14 residues. V lost 3 bases and J 5 bases, leaving 10 bases between the germline ends. Germline V lookup: CDR1 PRHDT, CDR2 FYEKMQ (reference sequence). Here the CDR3 reads CASSLQGSNEKLFF. The CDR3 DNA reads TGTGCCAGCAGCTTGCAGGGGTCGAATGAAAAACTGTTTTTT.

The sample holds a few counts of this clone. The chain links TRBV27 to TRBJ1-6; D perhaps matches TRBD1 (5 bases). Germline V gene sequence: CDR1 MNHEY, CDR2 SMNVEV (reference sequence). Trimming removed 6 bases from V and 8 bases from J, with 11 bases in between. The CDR3 has 13 amino acids. This chain's CDR3 is CASSFRVDSPLHF. The DNA for the CDR3 is TGTGCCAGCAGCTTCAGGGTAGATTCACCCCTCCACTTT.

There are a few counts of this clone. The J gene is TRBJ2-1, the V gene TRBV9; D is ambiguous. Germline V CDR1 and CDR2: SGDLS, YYNGEE. Trimming removed 3 bases at V and 9 bases at J, with 22 bases between. The CDR3 runs to 16 residues. The CDR3 DNA sequence: TGTGCCAGCAGCGAACGCATGGGATCTATTGGGGTTGAGCAGTTCTTC. This encodes CASSERMGSIGVEQFF.

J is TRBJ2-3 and V is TRBV11-3, with a possible D match to TRBD2 (5 bases). The CDR3 is made up of 16 amino acids. The V end was cut by 1 base, the J end by 0 bases, with 11 bases between. Germline V gives CDR1 SGHNT, CDR2 YENEEA. The CDR3 is CASSLVGELSTDTQYF. The CDR3 DNA reads TGTGCCAGCAGCTTAGTCGGGGAACTAAGCACAGATACGCAGTATTTT.

The chain carries TRBV2 and TRBJ2-4, with a weak D call TRBD2 (5 bases). Looked up from germline, CDR1 is SNHLY and CDR2 is FYNNEI. Between the trimmed V and J ends, which lost 5 bases and 8 bases, there was a span of 19 bases. CDR3 length equals 15 residues. This chain's CDR3 is CASSSLTPWRDIQYF. The CDR3 DNA reads as TGTGCCAGCAGTAGTTTGACCCCTTGGCGGGACATTCAGTACTTC.

This clone was observed a few times. This rearrangement joins TRBV25-1 to TRBJ2-3; 12 positions match TRBD2. The CDR3 totals 16 residues. The germline CDR1 and CDR2 sequences are MGHDK and SYGVNS. With V trimmed by 5 bases and J by 2 bases, 5 bases remained unmatched. CDR3 sequence (DNA): TGTGCCAGCAGTAGAGGACTAGCGGGGAACACAGATACGCAGTATTTT. It specifies CASSRGLAGNTDTQYF. Filled out from reference TRBV25-1 and TRBJ2-3, the complete variable domain reads EADIYQTPRYLVIGTGKKITLECSQTMGHDKMYWYQQDPGMELHLIHYSYGVNSTEKGDLSSESTVSRIRTEHFPLTLESARPSHTSQYLCASSRGLAGNTDTQYFGPGTRLTVL.